One and the same sample provided the 29 T cell receptor beta chains below, sequenced in a study of cytomegalovirus exposure and HLA in healthy donors. It was with 60 Vbeta and 13 Jbeta primers that the PCR ran. The assay was immunoSEQ multiplex PCR, and TCRdb's table has in-frame clones only and misses some. Among roughly 73,000 clones listed, about 88% were seen once. Sequences were obtained from PBMCs. Source of these receptors: a woman between 50 and 59 years old in good health and CMV-seronegative.

The V gene is TRBV27, the J gene TRBJ2-7; tentatively, D is TRBD1 (8 bases). The V end was cut by 5 bases, the J end by 3 bases, with 14 bases between. The germline gives CDR1 MNHEY, CDR2 SMNVEV (reference sequence). The CDR3 runs to 14 residues. CDR3 loop: CASSRTGRVYEQYF. DNA of the CDR3: TGTGCCAGCAGTCGGACAGGGAGGGTCTACGAGCAGTACTTC.

Remarks on this clone: Additional DNA sequences in this sample encode the identical CDR3. The genes are TRBV2 and TRBJ1-2, with D possibly being TRBD1 (5 bases). The CDR3 runs 15 residues. V lost 7 bases, J lost 2 bases, and 17 bases lay in between. The germline V gene has CDR1 SNHLY and CDR2 FYNNEI. The CDR3, as DNA: TGTGCCAGCATCCCTAGGGGCCTACCCAACTATGGCTACACCTTC. Protein product: CASIPRGLPNYGYTF.

In its sample, this clone was seen once. Other DNA sequences in this sample translate to the same CDR3. The chain carries TRBV5-1 and TRBJ1-1; no clear D gene. CDR1 and CDR2 (germline): SGHRS, YFSETQ. V was shortened by 2 bases and J by 1 base, with 6 bases between the two germline ends. The CDR3 is 13 amino acids. The CDR3 loop reads CASSLGENTEAFF. The CDR3 region has the DNA TGCGCCAGCAGCTTAGGAGAGAACACTGAAGCTTTCTTT.

V and J are TRBV6-5 and TRBJ2-7; 7 bases map to TRBD1. V was pared by 2 bases and J by 2 bases, with 3 bases of the junction left unmatched. This CDR3 has 14 amino acids. Germline lookup yields CDR1 MNHEY and CDR2 SVGAGI. This CDR3 reads CASSYRQGAYEQYF. Written as DNA, the CDR3 is TGTGCCAGCAGTTACAGACAGGGTGCCTACGAGCAGTACTTC.

The V call is TRBV10-2, the J call TRBJ2-5; 8 nucleotides line up with TRBD2. CDR1 is WSHSY and CDR2 is SAAADI in the germline V gene. The CDR3 has 13 amino acids. V lost 8 bases to trimming and J lost 5 bases; unmatched junction nucleotides: 7. This CDR3 reads CASSGGRKETQYF. The DNA of the CDR3 is TGCGCCAGCTCGGGAGGGCGGAAGGAGACCCAGTACTTC.

This chain links TRBV6-1 with TRBJ1-4; no firm D call. CDR3 length: 19 residues. Trimming took off 2 bases at V and 3 bases at J, with 22 bases between the two ends. Germline V gene sequence: CDR1 MNHNS, CDR2 SASEGT. Here the CDR3 DNA reads TGTGCCAGCAGTGAACCAACACGCGGACTAGGGAGGTCTAATGAAAAACTGTTTTTT. It translates to CASSEPTRGLGRSNEKLFF.

The CDR3 DNA reads TGTGCCAGCAGCCCTGCAGGGCAGTCCTACAATGAGCAGTTCTTC. Translation gives CASSPAGQSYNEQFF. This sequence joins TRBV9 and TRBJ2-1; D might be TRBD1 (5 bases). The V gene's germline CDR1 is SGDLS and CDR2 YYNGEE. Trimming left V 4 bases short and J 1 base short, with 12 bases between. The CDR3 length is 15 residues.

This clone was seen a single time. This chain connects TRBV7-2 to TRBJ2-3, with 12 positions matching TRBD1. Germline V CDR1 and CDR2: SGHTA, FQGNSA. The V segment lost 6 bases and the J segment 3 bases; nucleotides outside the gene matches: 7. CDR3 size: 16 residues. The DNA for the CDR3 is TGTGCCAGCAGATCCGGGACAGGGGGCGCGACAGATACGCAGTATTTT. This translates into CASRSGTGGATDTQYF.

The chain carries TRBV14 and TRBJ1-2; TRBD1 matches at 9 bases. Germline V gives CDR1 SGHDN, CDR2 FVKESK. Unmatched junction bases numbered 5, after V lost 4 bases and J lost 8 bases. The CDR3 has 13 amino acids. DNA of the CDR3: TGTGCCAGCAGCCTTACAGGGGGCGAGGGCTACACCTTC. Protein: CASSLTGGEGYTF.

The chain joins TRBV6-5 to TRBJ2-1; 7 positions match TRBD2. Trimming removed 6 bases from V and 8 bases from J; junction bases left unmatched: 7. Germline V gene lookup returns CDR1 MNHEY and CDR2 SVGAGI. The CDR3 has 13 amino acids. DNA for the CDR3: TGTGCCAGCAGGTGGACTAGTGGCGATGAGCAGTTCTTC. It translates to CASRWTSGDEQFF.

The chain links TRBV28 to TRBJ1-5; the match to TRBD1 covers 7 bases. Germline CDR1 reads MDHEN; CDR2 reads SYDVKM. Trimming removed 5 bases from V and 2 bases from J; junction bases left unmatched: 18. This CDR3 has 19 amino acids. The CDR3, as DNA: TGTGCCAGCAGTCCCCGACAGGGACGGAGTGGGGCAGGCAATCAGCCCCAGCATTTT. It is translated as CASSPRQGRSGAGNQPQHF.

J is TRBJ2-5 and V is TRBV21-1; TRBD2 reflects the table's D call only, with no check against the DNA. TRBV21-1 constitutes a pseudogene. This CDR3 has 14 amino acids. The DNA for the CDR3 is TGTGCCAGCAGCACCAAAGGCCCGGGGGAGACCCAGTACTTC. Translating gives CASSTKGPGETQYF.

This chain links TRBV4-1 with TRBJ1-2; D possibly corresponds to TRBD1 (6 bases). This CDR3 is 14 amino acids long. Germline V CDR1 and CDR2: MGHRA, YSYEKL. Trimming pared 0 bases from V and 4 bases from J, leaving 9 bases between. CDR3 sequence: CASSQEGQSYGYTF. The CDR3 DNA follows: TGCGCCAGCAGCCAAGAAGGACAGTCCTATGGCTACACCTTC.

This clone was counted between two and nine times. This chain links TRBV6-5 with TRBJ1-6; 7 bases are a match to TRBD1. J lost 7 bases, V lost 2 bases, and 5 bases had no gene match. The CDR3 is 15 amino acids. CDR1 and CDR2 (germline): MNHEY, SVGAGI. CDR3 in amino acids: CASSYLGTENSPLHF. The CDR3 DNA reads TGTGCCAGCAGTTACCTAGGGACAGAGAATTCACCCCTCCACTTT.

This chain connects TRBV19 to TRBJ1-5, with TRBD1 matching over 8 bases. This CDR3 has 14 residues. Losses at the gene ends were 6 bases for V and 2 bases for J; bases not matched to a gene: 3. Germline V CDR1 and CDR2: LNHDA, SQIVND (reference sequence). CDR3 sequence: CASSGQGGNQPQHF. The DNA for the CDR3 is TGTGCCAGTAGCGGACAGGGAGGCAATCAGCCCCAGCATTTT.

J is TRBJ1-6 and V is TRBV5-1; 8 bases agree with TRBD1. Trimming took 1 base from V and 8 from J; bases not matched to a gene: 2. CDR1 and CDR2 (germline): SGHRS, YFSETQ. The CDR3 has 14 residues. Written as DNA, the CDR3 is TGCGCCAGCAGCTTGATGGACAGGGATTCACCCCTCCACTTT. It specifies CASSLMDRDSPLHF.

This clone was observed a few times. The J gene is TRBJ1-4, the V gene TRBV19; the D gene is possibly TRBD1 (6 bases). Germline V CDR1 and CDR2: LNHDA, SQIVND (reference sequence). V lost 6 bases, J lost 8 bases, and 16 bases lay in between. The CDR3 is 14 residues long. As DNA, the CDR3 is TGTGCCAGTAGCCCGAGGGGGAGTCACGAAAAACTGTTTTTT. Residues: CASSPRGSHEKLFF.

This clone was recorded only once. The rearrangement uses TRBV28 and TRBJ1-4; D uncertain. Trimming removed 0 bases from V and 2 bases from J, with 4 bases in between. In germline, CDR1 is MDHEN, CDR2 SYDVKM. This CDR3 region has 14 residues. The CDR3 nucleotides are TGTGCCAGCAGTTTATGGCGGACTAATGAAAAACTGTTTTTT. Its translation: CASSLWRTNEKLFF. The whole variable domain, remainder taken from reference TRBV28 and TRBJ1-4, is DVKVTQSSRYLVKRTGEKVFLECVQDMDHENMFWYRQDPGLGLRLIYFSYDVKMKEKGDIPEGYSVSREKKERFSLILESASTNQTSMYLCASSLWRTNEKLFFGSGTQLSVL.

The chain carries TRBV9 and TRBJ2-5, with 10 bases that match TRBD2. V dropped 0 bases and J dropped 6; count of bases not matched to a gene: 5. The CDR3 totals 15 residues. The germline V gene has CDR1 SGDLS and CDR2 YYNGEE. In nucleotides, the CDR3 is TGTGCCAGCAGCGTAGGAGCGGGGGGGCCGAAGACCCAGTACTTC. Protein sequence: CASSVGAGGPKTQYF.

CDR3 nucleotide sequence: TGCGCCAGCAGCTTGGGGTCTAGCGGGGAGGATACGCAGTATTTT. It specifies CASSLGSSGEDTQYF. The chain is built from TRBV5-1 and TRBJ2-3; TRBD2 matches at 9 bases. The CDR3 sequence is 15 residues long. Germline loops: CDR1 SGHRS, CDR2 YFSETQ. V shed 0 bases, J shed 6 bases, and the junction held 5 bases outside the gene matches. The whole variable domain, remainder taken from reference TRBV5-1 and TRBJ2-3, is KAGVTQTPRYLIKTRGQQVTLSCSPISGHRSVSWYQQTPGQGLQFLFEYFSETQRNKGNFPGRFSGRQFSNSRSEMNVSTLELGDSALYLCASSLGSSGEDTQYFGPGTRLTVL.

V usage is TRBV28 and J usage is TRBJ2-7, with 14 bases lining up with TRBD2. The CDR3 runs 16 residues. With V trimmed by 6 bases and J by 4 bases, 8 bases remained unmatched. Germline V gives CDR1 MDHEN, CDR2 SYDVKM. The CDR3 loop is CASRGGLAGVGYEQYF. The CDR3 DNA follows: TGTGCCAGCAGGGGGGGACTAGCGGGAGTTGGTTACGAGCAGTACTTC.

V and J are TRBV5-1 and TRBJ2-4, with 9 nucleotides matching TRBD2. The CDR3 runs to 21 residues. The trim removed 3 bases at V and 3 bases at J, leaving 22 bases unmatched. Per the germline V gene, CDR1 is SGHRS and CDR2 is YFSETQ. The CDR3 DNA sequence: TGCGCCAGCAGCTCGCGGCTAATGACTAGCGGTGAGTTAGGGGGCAAAAACATTCAGTACTTC. The encoded protein is CASSSRLMTSGELGGKNIQYF.

This clone was observed once. In DNA form, the CDR3 reads TGTGCCAGCAGCTTGGGGACAGGGGGCTTTGCAACTAATGAAAAACTGTTTTTT. Translation: CASSLGTGGFATNEKLFF. This chain connects TRBV5-4 to TRBJ1-4; 11 bases align to TRBD1. The V gene end was trimmed by 0 bases and the J gene end by 0 bases; junction bases not matched to a gene: 4. The CDR3 spans 18 residues. Germline V gene lookup returns CDR1 SGHNT and CDR2 YYREEE (reference sequence).

This CDR3 is CASSLVHGERTYEQYV. In DNA, the CDR3 is TGTGCCAGCAGCTTGGTGCACGGGGAGCGTACCTACGAGCAGTACGTC. This rearrangement joins TRBV5-4 to TRBJ2-7; possibly TRBD2 for D (5 bases). Trimming shortened V by 0 bases and J by 2 bases, and 15 bases separated the two germline ends. Per germline, CDR1 SGHNT and CDR2 YYREEE (reference sequence). The CDR3 runs 16 residues.

The CDR3, as DNA: TGTGCCAGCAGTCCGACTAGCGGGGGCGAGACCCAGTACTTC. Translation: CASSPTSGGETQYF. The J gene is TRBJ2-5, the V gene TRBV2; the match to TRBD2 covers 12 bases. In germline, CDR1 is SNHLY, CDR2 FYNNEI. Trimming at V came to 5 bases and at J to 5 bases, leaving 3 bases not matched to a gene. This CDR3 contains 14 residues.

The chain uses TRBV7-8 and TRBJ2-1; tentative D call: TRBD1 (6 bases). This CDR3 has 14 amino acids. The V and J ends lost 0 bases and 5 bases respectively, with 8 bases between them. The germline gives CDR1 SGHVS, CDR2 FQNEAQ. The CDR3 sequence: CASSLAGGHNEQFF. CDR3 DNA sequence: TGTGCCAGCAGCTTAGCTGGGGGCCACAATGAGCAGTTCTTC.

V is TRBV19 and J is TRBJ1-2; TRBD1 matches 8 bases. V shed 9 bases, J shed 8 bases, and the junction held 5 bases outside the gene matches. Per the germline V gene, CDR1 is LNHDA and CDR2 is SQIVND (reference sequence). This CDR3 is built from 11 residues. For the CDR3, the DNA is TGTGCCAGCAGACAGGGGACCGGCTACACCTTC. This translates into CASRQGTGYTF.

This chain links TRBV18 with TRBJ2-6, with D possibly being TRBD1 (5 bases). Germline loops: CDR1 KGHSH, CDR2 LQKENI. The CDR3 has 15 amino acids. V was clipped by 1 base and J by 4 bases, with 8 bases between them. Here the CDR3 reads CASSPQTVGANVLTF. The DNA of the CDR3 is TGTGCCAGCTCACCACAGACAGTCGGGGCCAACGTCCTGACTTTC. The variable domain in full, with the rest retrieved from reference TRBV18 and TRBJ2-6, is NAGVMQNPRHLVRRRGQEARLRCSPMKGHSHVYWYRQLPEEGLKFMVYLQKENIIDESGMPKERFSAEFPKEGPSILRIQQVVRGDSAAYFCASSPQTVGANVLTFGAGSRLTVL.

The chain links TRBV9 to TRBJ1-2; D is perhaps TRBD1 (6 bases). The V end lost 3 bases, the J end lost 3 bases, and 12 bases lay between the germline ends. CDR3 length: 14 residues. Germline V lookup: CDR1 SGDLS, CDR2 YYNGEE. The CDR3 coding sequence is TGTGCCAGCAGCGCAAACAGGGTGGACTATGGCTACACCTTC. Residues: CASSANRVDYGYTF.